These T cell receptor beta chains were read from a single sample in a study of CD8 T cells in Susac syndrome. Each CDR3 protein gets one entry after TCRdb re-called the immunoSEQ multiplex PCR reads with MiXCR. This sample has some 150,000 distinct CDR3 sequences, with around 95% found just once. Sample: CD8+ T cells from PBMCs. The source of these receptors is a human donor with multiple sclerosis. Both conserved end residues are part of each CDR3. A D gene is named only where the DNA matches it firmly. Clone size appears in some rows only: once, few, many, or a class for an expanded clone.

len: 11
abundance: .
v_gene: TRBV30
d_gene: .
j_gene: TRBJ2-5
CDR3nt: TGTGCCTGGAAGGCGGGAGAGACCCAGTACTTC
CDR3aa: CAWKAGETQYF

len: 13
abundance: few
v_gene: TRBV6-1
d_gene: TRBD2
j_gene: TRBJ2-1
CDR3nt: TGTGCCAGCGCCAGCGGGGATGGCAATGAGCAGTTCTTC
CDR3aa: CASASGDGNEQFF

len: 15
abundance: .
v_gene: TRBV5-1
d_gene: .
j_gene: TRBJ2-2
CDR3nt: TGCGCCAGCAGATCTGGTGGGGGTTACACCGGGGAGCTGTTTTTT
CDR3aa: CASRSGGGYTGELFF

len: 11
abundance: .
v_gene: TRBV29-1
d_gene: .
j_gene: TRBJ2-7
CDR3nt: TGCAGCGTTGTTGGGAGCTACGAGCAGTACTTC
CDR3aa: CSVVGSYEQYF

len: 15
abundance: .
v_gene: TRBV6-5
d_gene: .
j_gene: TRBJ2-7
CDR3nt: TGTGCCAGCGGAACGCTGCCGGGACGATCCTACGAGCAGTACTTC
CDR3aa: CASGTLPGRSYEQYF

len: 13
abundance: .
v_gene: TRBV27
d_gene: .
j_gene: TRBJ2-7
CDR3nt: TGTGCCAGCAGTTTACGGTCGAAGTACGAGCAGTACTTC
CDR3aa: CASSLRSKYEQYF

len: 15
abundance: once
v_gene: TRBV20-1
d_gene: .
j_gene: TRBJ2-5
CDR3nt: TGCAGTGCTAGGCGGTTGGGAGGAACACAAGAGACCCAGTACTTC
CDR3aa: CSARRLGGTQETQYF

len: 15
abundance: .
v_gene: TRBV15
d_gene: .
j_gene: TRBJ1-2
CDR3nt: TGTGCCACCAGCAGAGTTCAAGAACCTAACTATGGCTACACCTTC
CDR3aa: CATSRVQEPNYGYTF

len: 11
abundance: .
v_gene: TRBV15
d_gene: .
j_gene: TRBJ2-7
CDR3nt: TGTGCCACCAGCGAGGAGTACGAGCAGTACTTC
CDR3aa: CATSEEYEQYF

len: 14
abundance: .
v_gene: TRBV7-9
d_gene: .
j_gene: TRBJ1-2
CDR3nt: TGTGCCAGCAGCTTAGGTCCAGGGGACTATGGCTACACCTTC
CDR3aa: CASSLGPGDYGYTF

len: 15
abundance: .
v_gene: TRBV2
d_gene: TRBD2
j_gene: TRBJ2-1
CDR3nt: TGTGCCACCCCCCGGGGCGGGGGGGCCACTGATGAGCAGTTCTTC
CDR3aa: CATPRGGGATDEQFF

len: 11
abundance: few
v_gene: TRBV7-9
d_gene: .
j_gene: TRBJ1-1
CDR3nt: TGTGCCAGCAGCGAGAACACTGAAGCTTTCTTT
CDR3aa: CASSENTEAFF

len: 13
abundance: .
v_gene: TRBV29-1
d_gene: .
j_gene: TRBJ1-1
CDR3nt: TGCAGCACCTGGGGGGCTGCGGACACTGAAGCTTTCTTT
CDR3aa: CSTWGAADTEAFF

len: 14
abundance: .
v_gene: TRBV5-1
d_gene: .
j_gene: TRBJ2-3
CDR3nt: TGCGCCAGCAGCCCCGCCCGGAGCACAGATACGCAGTATTTT
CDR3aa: CASSPARSTDTQYF

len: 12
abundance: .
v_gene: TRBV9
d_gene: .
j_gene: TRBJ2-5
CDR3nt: TGTGCCAGCAGCGGAAGAGGGGAAACCCAGTACTTC
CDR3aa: CASSGRGETQYF

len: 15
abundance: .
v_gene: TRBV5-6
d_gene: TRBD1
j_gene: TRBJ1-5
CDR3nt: TGTGCCAGCAGCTTCGGGACAGGGGTTAATCAGCCCCAGCATTTT
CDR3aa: CASSFGTGVNQPQHF

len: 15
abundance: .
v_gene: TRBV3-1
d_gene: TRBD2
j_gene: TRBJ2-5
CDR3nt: TGTGCCAGCAGCTTGCTGACTAGCGGGGAAGAGACCCAGTACTTC
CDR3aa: CASSLLTSGEETQYF

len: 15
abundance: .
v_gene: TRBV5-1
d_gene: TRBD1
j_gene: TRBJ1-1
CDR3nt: TGCGCCAGCAGCTTGTGGTCAGGGGGAGAGACTGAAGCTTTCTTT
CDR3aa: CASSLWSGGETEAFF

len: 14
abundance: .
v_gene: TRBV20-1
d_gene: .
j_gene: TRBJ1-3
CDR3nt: TGCAGTGCCACGGGAGGATCCTCTGGAAACACCATATATTTT
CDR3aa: CSATGGSSGNTIYF

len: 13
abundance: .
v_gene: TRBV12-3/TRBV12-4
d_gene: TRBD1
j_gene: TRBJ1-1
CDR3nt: TGTGCCAGCAGCCTCGGACAGGCCACTGAAGCTTTCTTT
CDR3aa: CASSLGQATEAFF

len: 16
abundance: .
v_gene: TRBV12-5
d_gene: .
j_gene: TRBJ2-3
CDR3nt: TGTGCTAGTGGTTTGTCCTTCCGAGGGGCACCCGATACGCAGTATTTT
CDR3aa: CASGLSFRGAPDTQYF

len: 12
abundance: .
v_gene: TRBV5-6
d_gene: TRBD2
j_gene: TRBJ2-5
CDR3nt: TGTGCCAGTGCGGGGGGAGATGAGACCCAGTACTTC
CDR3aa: CASAGGDETQYF

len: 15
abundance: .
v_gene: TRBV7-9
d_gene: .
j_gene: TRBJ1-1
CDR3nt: TGTGCCAGCAGCTTAGCGTTTGGTCCGAACACTGAAGCTTTCTTT
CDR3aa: CASSLAFGPNTEAFF

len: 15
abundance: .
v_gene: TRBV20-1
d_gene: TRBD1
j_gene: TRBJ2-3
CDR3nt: TGCAGTGCTTGGGGTCGGACAGGGCAGACAGATACGCAGTATTTT
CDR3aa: CSAWGRTGQTDTQYF

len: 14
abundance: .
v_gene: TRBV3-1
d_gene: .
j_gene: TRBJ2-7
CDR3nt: TGTGCCAGCAGCTATTCAGACGGAGCCTACGAGCAGTACTTC
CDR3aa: CASSYSDGAYEQYF

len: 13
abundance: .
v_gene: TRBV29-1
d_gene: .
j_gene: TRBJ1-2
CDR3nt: TGCAGCGTTGTAACGACGGAATACTATGGCTACACCTTC
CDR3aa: CSVVTTEYYGYTF

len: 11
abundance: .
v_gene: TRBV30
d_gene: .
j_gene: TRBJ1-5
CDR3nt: TGTGCCGTGGGGAGCAATCAGCCCCAGCATTTT
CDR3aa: CAVGSNQPQHF

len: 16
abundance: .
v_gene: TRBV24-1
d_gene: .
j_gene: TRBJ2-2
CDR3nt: TGTGCCACCAGTGATAGACCTCGGGACACCGACGGGGAGCTGTTTTTT
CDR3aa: CATSDRPRDTDGELFF

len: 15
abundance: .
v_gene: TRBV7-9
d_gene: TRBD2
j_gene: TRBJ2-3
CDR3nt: TGTGCCAGCAGCCCCACGGGGGGTAGCACAGATACGCAGTATTTT
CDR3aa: CASSPTGGSTDTQYF

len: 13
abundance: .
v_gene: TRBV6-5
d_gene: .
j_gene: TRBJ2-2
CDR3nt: TGTGCCAGCAGTTATCTAGCGATGGGGGAGCTGTTTTTT
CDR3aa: CASSYLAMGELFF

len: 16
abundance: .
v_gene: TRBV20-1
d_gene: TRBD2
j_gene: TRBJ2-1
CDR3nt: TGCAGTGCTCCCCCCTGGGCGGGGGAACCCACCAATGAGCAGTTCTTC
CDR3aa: CSAPPWAGEPTNEQFF

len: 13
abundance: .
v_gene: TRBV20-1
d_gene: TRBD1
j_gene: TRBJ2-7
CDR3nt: TGCAGTGCAGACCCGGGACAGGGGAACGAGCAGTACTTC
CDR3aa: CSADPGQGNEQYF

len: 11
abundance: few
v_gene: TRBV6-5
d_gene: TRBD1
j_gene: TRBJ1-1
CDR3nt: TGTGCCAGCACTTGGGACAGGATGGCTTTCTTT
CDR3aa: CASTWDRMAFF

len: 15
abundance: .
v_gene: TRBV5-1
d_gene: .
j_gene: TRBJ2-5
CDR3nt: TGCGCCAGCAGCCTGATGGACAGAAAACAAGAGACCCAGTACTTC
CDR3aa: CASSLMDRKQETQYF

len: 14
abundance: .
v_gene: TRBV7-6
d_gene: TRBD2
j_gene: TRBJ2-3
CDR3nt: TGTGCCAGCAGCATGGGACTAGCTGGAGATACGCAGTATTTT
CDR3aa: CASSMGLAGDTQYF

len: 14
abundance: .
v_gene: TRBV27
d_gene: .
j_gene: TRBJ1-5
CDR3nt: TGTGCCAGCAGTTTATATCTGTCCAGTGGTCCCCAGCATTTT
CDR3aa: CASSLYLSSGPQHF

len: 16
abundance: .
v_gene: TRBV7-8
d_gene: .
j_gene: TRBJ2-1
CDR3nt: TGTGCCAGCAGCTTAGCCGCGTGGGGGGCCTGGGATGAGCAGTTCTTC
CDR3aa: CASSLAAWGAWDEQFF